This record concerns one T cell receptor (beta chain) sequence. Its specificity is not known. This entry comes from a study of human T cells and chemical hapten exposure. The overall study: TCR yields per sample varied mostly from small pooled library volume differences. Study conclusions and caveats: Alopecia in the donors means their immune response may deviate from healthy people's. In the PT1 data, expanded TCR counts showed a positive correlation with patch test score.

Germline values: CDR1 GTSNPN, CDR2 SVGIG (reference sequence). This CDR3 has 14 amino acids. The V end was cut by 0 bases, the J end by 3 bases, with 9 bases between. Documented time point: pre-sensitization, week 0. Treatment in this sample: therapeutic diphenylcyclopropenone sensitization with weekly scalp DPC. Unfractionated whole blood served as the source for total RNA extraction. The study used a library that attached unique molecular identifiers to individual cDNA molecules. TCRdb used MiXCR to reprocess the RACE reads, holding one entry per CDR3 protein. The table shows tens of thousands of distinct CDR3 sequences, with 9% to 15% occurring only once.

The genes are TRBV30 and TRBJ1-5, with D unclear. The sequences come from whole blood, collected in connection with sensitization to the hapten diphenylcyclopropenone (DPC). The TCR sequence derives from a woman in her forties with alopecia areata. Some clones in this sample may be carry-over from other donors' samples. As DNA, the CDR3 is TGTGCCTGGAGTGTACGACCAGACAATCAGCCCCAGCATTTT. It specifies CAWSVRPDNQPQHF.